The subject of this entry is one TCR beta chain. What it binds is not known. This record comes from a study of OX40 agonist ivuxolimab in advanced cancers. Looking at the study overall: Patients were infused with ivuxolimab every 2 weeks at 0.01 to 10 mg/kg. Every patient in dose escalation had hepatocellular carcinoma, melanoma, renal cell or head and neck cancer.

Sequencing was performed with immunoSEQ multiplex PCR; in TCRdb, only in-frame clones are kept and a portion is missing. The sample lists about 17,000 clones, 85% to 90% occurring once. Germline assignment: CDR1 LNHDA and CDR2 SQIVND (reference sequence). V lost 8 bases to trimming and J lost 3 bases, with 10 bases between them. This CDR3 is 12 amino acids long. Study results and caveats: Expanded clones were, on average, more numerous among CD8+ T cells than CD4+.

This chain connects TRBV19 to TRBJ1-2; D remains unclear. The sample in question was CD4+ or CD8+ T cells sorted from blood, obtained in a trial of the OX40 agonist ivuxolimab. The clonotype was recovered from an adult with an advanced solid tumor such as melanoma, head and neck, liver or kidney cancer. CDR3 amino acids: CASQVADYGYTF. The DNA of the CDR3 is TGTGCCAGTCAGGTCGCGGACTATGGCTACACCTTC.